The following is a T cell receptor (beta chain) sequence with its context. The CDR3 sequence is 14 residues long. The germline CDR1 and CDR2 sequences are SGHTA and FQGNSA. V was shortened by 1 base and J by 7 bases, with 13 bases between the two germline ends. These data originate in a study of blood T cells in healthy people across ages. The study isolated at least 6 million PBMCs from each sample. The authors ran a second PCR of roughly 6 to 12 cycles using a sample-barcoded 5' primer and a J-beta primer mix. Each cDNA molecule was tagged by a template-switch adaptor that had 12 random nucleotides. Using its own MiXCR run on the 5' RACE reads, TCRdb lists one record per CDR3 protein. The sample lists about 800,000 distinct CDR3 sequences; just under 25% were seen once. The data also belong to a second study, concerning T cells of mothers and their children. That study reports: The TCR beta CDR3 read count exceeded 8.5 million for each mother and was some 3.1 million for each child. Not a single persistent microchimeric T cell clone was detected.

This TCR was sampled from a boy younger than 18 in good health. The gene calls are TRBV7-2 and TRBJ1-1; maybe TRBD1 (5 bases). Sample: blood. The CDR3 loop is CASSLDQGIGEAFF. The CDR3 nucleotides read TGTGCCAGCAGCTTAGACCAGGGAATCGGTGAAGCTTTCTTT.